These 28 T cell receptor beta chains were sequenced from one sample in a study of blood T cells in healthy people across ages. A second roughly 7 to 12 cycle PCR used barcoded and J-beta primers. MiXCR was run by TCRdb on the 5' RACE reads, yielding one entry per CDR3 protein. Here the sample spans 600,000 to 850,000 distinct CDR3 sequences, roughly 47% being singletons. Sample: blood. All receptors come from a woman aged 55-70 years in good health.

The chain joins TRBV11-3 to TRBJ2-1; the D gene is possibly TRBD1 (5 bases). This CDR3 comprises 13 residues. V lost 5 bases and J lost 4, with 9 bases in between. Germline loops: CDR1 SGHNT, CDR2 YENEEA. The CDR3 loop is CASSPDTYNEQFF. CDR3 coding DNA: TGTGCCAGCAGCCCGGACACGTACAATGAGCAGTTCTTC. The whole variable domain, remainder taken from reference TRBV11-3 and TRBJ2-1, is EAGVVQSPRYKIIEKKQPVAFWCNPISGHNTLYWYLQNLGQGPELLIRYENEEAVDDSQLPKDRFSAERLKGVDSTLKIQPAELGDSAVYLCASSPDTYNEQFFGPGTRLTVL.

V and J are TRBV20-1 and TRBJ2-4, with 8 nucleotides matching TRBD2. With 5 bases clipped from V and 5 bases from J, the junction kept 8 bases outside the gene matches. The CDR3 loop spans 14 amino acids. Germline V gene sequence: CDR1 DFQATT, CDR2 SNEGSKA (reference sequence). The CDR3, as DNA: TGCAGTGCTCCCGCTAGCGGGTGGCAAAACATTCAGTACTTC. This codes for CSAPASGWQNIQYF.

V gene TRBV7-3 combines with J gene TRBJ2-1; possibly TRBD1 for D (6 bases). TRBJ2-7 explains the end of the DNA better; the J call may be wrong. The CDR3 runs to 12 residues. The germline V gene encodes CDR1 SGHTA and CDR2 FQGTGA. This CDR3 reads CASSPDSNEQYF. CDR3 DNA sequence: TGTGCCAGCAGCCCGGACAGCAATGAGCAGTACTTC.

The chain uses TRBV6-6 and TRBJ2-5; D ambiguous. From germline, CDR1 is MNHNY and CDR2 SVGAGI (reference sequence). CDR3 length: 14 amino acids. Trimming pared 6 bases from V and 1 base from J, leaving 12 bases between. CDR3 sequence: CASSRAVPQETQYF. The CDR3 nucleotides read TGTGCCAGCAGCCGCGCCGTCCCCCAAGAGACCCAGTACTTC.

CDR3 coding DNA: TGTGCCTGGAGTGATGACAGGGGGTACAATGAGCAGTTCTTC. This sequence encodes CAWSDDRGYNEQFF. V usage is TRBV30 and J usage is TRBJ2-1, with 9 bases that match TRBD1. The V gene end was trimmed by 1 base and the J gene end by 4 bases; junction bases not matched to a gene: 2. This CDR3 spans 14 amino acids. Looked up from germline, CDR1 is GTSNPN and CDR2 is SVGIG (reference sequence).

This chain links TRBV7-9 with TRBJ2-6; D is possibly TRBD1 (6 bases). Deletions cut 5 bases from V and 4 bases from J, with 15 bases between. The CDR3 is made up of 16 amino acids. Germline V gives CDR1 SEHNR, CDR2 FQNEAQ (reference sequence). The CDR3 DNA reads as TGTGCCAGCAGCGATCGAACAGGGTCCGGGGCCAACGTCCTGACTTTC. Translated: CASSDRTGSGANVLTF.

This clonotype occurred a few times. The chain recombines TRBV4-2 with TRBJ2-3; 12 nucleotides match TRBD2. J lost 2 bases, V lost 4 bases, and 4 bases had no gene match. Germline values: CDR1 LGHNA, CDR2 YNFKEQ. The CDR3 runs 16 residues. The CDR3 spells CASSRGLAGTTDTQYF. The CDR3 coding sequence is TGTGCCAGCAGCCGTGGACTAGCGGGGACCACAGATACGCAGTATTTT.

The V call is TRBV7-2, the J call TRBJ2-7; TRBD1 matches 9 bases. The J call may not be correct, given that the DNA end is closer to TRBJ2-5. Germline CDR1 is SGHTA and CDR2 is FQGNSA. This CDR3 is built from 13 residues. The CDR3 DNA sequence: TGTGCCAGCAGCCAAAACAGGGGGCAGACCCAGTACTTC. This encodes CASSQNRGQTQYF.

The DNA of the CDR3 is TGCAGTGCTACCACGTTTGGGACTAGCGGGGGAGGCTACAATGAGCAGTTCTTC. Translating it yields CSATTFGTSGGGYNEQFF. The rearrangement uses TRBV20-1 and TRBJ2-1; TRBD2 agrees at 14 bases. The V gene's germline CDR1 is DFQATT and CDR2 SNEGSKA (reference sequence). V shed 4 bases and J 3 bases; nucleotides not matched to a gene: 11. This CDR3 comprises 18 residues.

The V gene is TRBV5-1, the J gene TRBJ2-1; D might be TRBD1 or TRBD2, each matching 6 bases. V gave up 3 bases and J gave up 8 bases, with 21 bases separating them. Germline assignment: CDR1 SGHRS and CDR2 YFSETQ. This CDR3 has 16 residues. CDR3 sequence reads: CASSWAQGGGLDEQFF. CDR3 bases: TGCGCCAGCAGCTGGGCACAGGGAGGAGGGCTCGATGAGCAGTTCTTC. The full variable domain, its missing parts supplied by reference TRBV5-1 and TRBJ2-1, is KAGVTQTPRYLIKTRGQQVTLSCSPISGHRSVSWYQQTPGQGLQFLFEYFSETQRNKGNFPGRFSGRQFSNSRSEMNVSTLELGDSALYLCASSWAQGGGLDEQFFGPGTRLTVL.

This clonotype was recorded at least ten times. The J gene is TRBJ2-5, the V gene TRBV6-6; D gene ambiguous. The CDR3 contains 12 residues. CDR1 is MNHNY, CDR2 SVGAGI, per germline (reference sequence). V was pared by 5 bases and J by 1 base, with 5 bases between. The CDR3 is CASSRPQETQYF. CDR3 nucleotides: TGTGCCAGCAGTCGCCCCCAAGAGACCCAGTACTTC.

This chain joins TRBV7-9 and TRBJ1-1; perhaps TRBD1 as D (5 bases). V lost 8 bases to trimming and J lost 1 base, with 17 bases between them. The V gene's germline CDR1 is SEHNR and CDR2 FQNEAQ (reference sequence). The CDR3 loop spans 15 amino acids. CDR3 protein: CASVGQGTSNTEAFF. Here the CDR3 DNA reads TGTGCCAGCGTGGGGCAGGGCACCTCGAACACTGAAGCTTTCTTT.

The CDR3 DNA sequence: TGTGCCAGCAGCGTAAGGCCGGGCACAGATACGCAGTATTTT. Its translation is CASSVRPGTDTQYF. The V call is TRBV9, the J call TRBJ2-3; D remains ambiguous. V was trimmed by 1 base and J by 1 base, leaving 7 bases between them. Germline CDR1 is SGDLS and CDR2 is YYNGEE. The CDR3 sequence is 14 residues long.

In regard to this clonotype: A much larger clone differs from this one at a single base, so this may be a read error. This sequence joins TRBV7-8 and TRBJ2-7; the D gene could be TRBD1 or TRBD2 (5 bases each). Looked up from germline, CDR1 is SGHVS and CDR2 is FQNEAQ. The CDR3 consists of 16 residues. The CDR3 region is CASSLDLVRGSYGQYF. As DNA, the CDR3 is TGTGCCAGCAGCTTAGACCTAGTGAGGGGCTCCTACGGGCAGTACTTC.

The V and J genes are TRBV21-1 and TRBJ2-7; TRBD1 is the table's D call, not checked against the DNA. TRBV21-1 is a pseudogene locus. The CDR3 covers 18 residues. CDR3 sequence (DNA): TGTGCCAGCAGCAAAGATGGTGGGGTGGGGACAGGGGGACGCGAGCAGTACTTC. Encoded protein: CASSKDGGVGTGGREQYF.

This sequence joins TRBV7-2 and TRBJ2-5, with D tentatively TRBD2 (5 bases). This CDR3 region has 15 residues. From germline, CDR1 is SGHTA and CDR2 FQGNSA. Trimming cost V 5 bases and J 3 bases, with 16 bases left between them. CDR3 amino acids: CASSLRPAAEETQYF. CDR3 coding DNA: TGTGCCAGCAGCCTCCGACCAGCGGCAGAAGAGACCCAGTACTTC.

CDR3: CASSLEGGREAFF. CDR3 DNA sequence: TGTGCCAGCAGCTTAGAGGGGGGCAGAGAAGCTTTCTTT. J is TRBJ1-1 and V is TRBV7-2; maybe TRBD1 (6 bases). There are 13 residues in the CDR3. Trimming cost V 1 base and J 8 bases, with 11 bases left between them. Germline lookup yields CDR1 SGHTA and CDR2 FQGNSA. The full variable domain, in which reference TRBV7-2 and TRBJ1-1 provide the parts outside the CDR3, is GAGVSQSPSNKVTEKGKDVELRCDPISGHTALYWYRQSLGQGLEFLIYFQGNSAPDKSGLPSDRFSAERTGGSVSTLTIQRTQQEDSAVYLCASSLEGGREAFFGQGTRLTVV.

This clonotype was detected a few times. The V gene is TRBV7-2, the J gene TRBJ2-3; D is perhaps TRBD2 (5 bases). The CDR3 totals 13 residues. The germline CDR1 and CDR2 sequences are SGHTA and FQGNSA. The germline V and J ends were trimmed by 5 bases and 7 bases, with 13 bases remaining between them. CDR3 DNA sequence: TGTGCCAGCAGCGTAGTTCCTAGCCATACGCAGTATTTT. It is translated as CASSVVPSHTQYF.

This chain connects TRBV5-1 to TRBJ2-5; 9 bases fit TRBD2. V was clipped by 6 bases and J by 5 bases; unmatched bases: 17. Germline CDR1 and CDR2: SGHRS and YFSETQ. CDR3 size: 17 residues. Here the CDR3 DNA reads TGCGCCAGCACCCAAGGGGACATAGCGGGAGCGGGGGAGACCCAGTACTTC. Amino acid sequence: CASTQGDIAGAGETQYF.

This chain joins TRBV7-2 and TRBJ2-1; 9 positions match TRBD2. Germline CDR1 and CDR2: SGHTA and FQGNSA. There are 15 residues in the CDR3. V shed 5 bases, J shed 12 bases, and the junction held 14 bases outside the gene matches. The CDR3 loop reads CASSISGRLLLLQFF. In DNA form, the CDR3 reads TGTGCCAGCAGCATTAGCGGGAGACTACTCCTTTTGCAGTTCTTC.

This clonotype was seen many times. The chain links TRBV9 to TRBJ2-4, with TRBD2 matching 8 bases. Germline trimming cut 2 bases from V and 4 bases from J; bases unmatched to any gene: 5. The CDR3 covers 15 residues. Germline CDR1 and CDR2: SGDLS and YYNGEE. The CDR3 spells CASSVSGTSKNIQYF. The CDR3, as DNA: TGTGCCAGCAGCGTTAGCGGGACGTCAAAAAACATTCAGTACTTC.

Worth noting for this clonotype: A much larger clone differs by one base, so this may be a read error. This chain connects TRBV29-1 to TRBJ2-7; D gene uncertain. This CDR3 comprises 10 residues. Germline lookup yields CDR1 SQVTM and CDR2 ANQGSEA. The CDR3: CIVGDYEQYF. The CDR3 DNA sequence: TGCATCGTTGGGGACTACGAGCAGTACTTC.

The table lists this clonotype with a few counts. The chain employs TRBV29-1 and TRBJ2-5, with 8 bases aligning to TRBD2. The germline V gene encodes CDR1 SQVTM and CDR2 ANQGSEA. This CDR3 is built from 11 residues. J was trimmed by 4 bases and V by 8 bases; bases with no gene match: 3. As DNA, the CDR3 is TGCAGCCCACGGGAGGGAGAGACCCAGTACTTC. This gives the protein CSPREGETQYF.

This clonotype turned up a few times. The J gene is TRBJ2-7, the V gene TRBV6-5; 11 positions agree with TRBD2. V lost 6 bases, J lost 2 bases, and 3 bases stayed unmatched. CDR1 and CDR2 (germline): MNHEY, SVGAGI. The CDR3 has 14 amino acids. In DNA form, the CDR3 reads TGTGCCAGCAGACCGGGACTAGCGGCCTACGAGCAGTACTTC. Translating gives CASRPGLAAYEQYF.

This clonotype was seen only a few times. The chain joins TRBV7-2 to TRBJ2-5; 9 positions match TRBD2. The V gene end was trimmed by 6 bases and the J gene end by 4 bases; junction bases not matched to a gene: 9. There are 15 residues in the CDR3. Germline V lookup: CDR1 SGHTA, CDR2 FQGNSA. This chain's CDR3 is CASSRGAGGPETQYF. CDR3 nucleotides: TGTGCCAGCAGTCGAGGGGCGGGAGGGCCAGAGACCCAGTACTTC.

This CDR3 is CASSQDWGRGGYNEKLFF. DNA of the CDR3: TGTGCCAGCAGCCAAGATTGGGGAAGAGGTGGATACAATGAAAAACTGTTTTTT. The gene calls are TRBV3-1 and TRBJ1-4; D ambiguous. This CDR3 comprises 18 residues. V was clipped by 0 bases and J by 5 bases, with 19 bases between them. Per the germline V gene, CDR1 is LGHDT and CDR2 is YNNKEL (reference sequence).

The rearrangement joins TRBV20-1 to TRBJ2-3; TRBD2 aligns across 8 bases. V shed 3 bases, J shed 0 bases, and the junction held 8 bases outside the gene matches. The CDR3 is 16 residues long. Germline CDR1 DFQATT, CDR2 SNEGSKA (reference sequence). DNA for the CDR3: TGCAGTGCTAGCGGGGGGGCCTCTATTAGCACAGATACGCAGTATTTT. Amino acid sequence: CSASGGASISTDTQYF.

This chain links TRBV20-1 with TRBJ2-3; maybe TRBD1 (5 bases). The germline V gene encodes CDR1 DFQATT and CDR2 SNEGSKA (reference sequence). V lost 6 bases, J lost 3 bases, and 16 bases lay in between. The CDR3 runs 14 residues. The DNA of the CDR3 is TGCAGTGCCCGTTGGCCTGGGGCTACAGATACGCAGTATTTT. Translating gives CSARWPGATDTQYF.